These 7 T cell receptor beta chains were sequenced from one sample in a study of T cell responses to AZD1222 COVID-19 vaccine. Profiled with immunoSEQ multiplex PCR; TCRdb holds only in-frame clones, not every one. This sample has 120,000 to 150,000 clones, with roughly 90% found just once. This specimen consisted of peripheral blood, obtained 28 days after the second AZD1222 dose. All receptors derive from an adult who received the AZD1222 COVID-19 vaccine.

This clone was observed once. The V gene is TRBV25-1, the J gene TRBJ2-5, with D unclear. The V gene's germline CDR1 is MGHDK and CDR2 SYGVNS. This CDR3 region has 11 residues. V was shortened by 7 bases and J by 5 bases, with 8 bases between the two germline ends. CDR3 residues: CASKVGETQYF. CDR3 bases: TGTGCCAGCAAGGTAGGGGAGACCCAGTACTTC.

This clone occurred a few times. The chain carries TRBV6-1 and TRBJ1-2; D gene unclear. Germline lookup yields CDR1 MNHNS and CDR2 SASEGT. Trimming cost V 2 bases and J 6 bases, with 13 bases left between them. This CDR3 region has 14 residues. CDR3 protein: CASSERRAGDGYTF. In DNA form, the CDR3 reads TGTGCCAGCAGTGAACGAAGGGCTGGTGATGGCTACACCTTC.

The rearrangement joins TRBV29-1 to TRBJ2-1; 9 bases map to TRBD1. The CDR3 spans 14 residues. Germline V gene lookup returns CDR1 SQVTM and CDR2 ANQGSEA. Trimming took 5 bases from V and 6 from J; bases not matched to a gene: 8. CDR3 in DNA: TGCAGCGTTCGGTACAGGGGGCACGTCAATGAGCAGTTCTTC. This translates into CSVRYRGHVNEQFF.

The rearrangement uses TRBV10-3 and TRBJ1-6; weak D call: TRBD1 (6 bases). CDR3 length equals 15 residues. V dropped 3 bases and J dropped 7 bases, with 13 bases sitting between them. Germline assignment: CDR1 ENHRY and CDR2 SYGVKD. The CDR3: CAISERTDRNSPLHF. CDR3 DNA sequence: TGTGCCATCAGTGAAAGGACAGATCGGAATTCACCCCTCCACTTT.

The chain joins TRBV9 to TRBJ1-6; no clear D. The V gene's germline CDR1 is SGDLS and CDR2 YYNGEE. Trimming cost V 1 base and J 7 bases, with 12 bases left between them. The CDR3 has 15 amino acids. The CDR3 loop reads CASSVRAAGNSPLHF. CDR3 coding DNA: TGTGCCAGCAGCGTAAGAGCAGCGGGAAATTCACCCCTCCACTTT.

The V call is TRBV5-1, the J call TRBJ2-3; 7 bases match TRBD1. The J segment lost 1 base and the V segment lost 7 bases, leaving 3 bases of the junction unmatched. The CDR3 sequence is 13 residues long. The V gene's germline CDR1 is SGHRS and CDR2 YFSETQ. DNA for the CDR3: TGCGCCAGCGGACAGGTCCGCACAGATACGCAGTATTTT. The encoded protein is CASGQVRTDTQYF.

The J gene is TRBJ1-2, the V gene TRBV19; the match to TRBD1 covers 11 bases. CDR1 is LNHDA, CDR2 SQIVND, per germline (reference sequence). The V and J ends lost 8 bases and 6 bases, in that order; junction bases with no gene match: 8. This CDR3 is 14 amino acids long. The CDR3 sequence: CASGQGAPPHGYTF. CDR3 DNA: TGTGCCAGTGGACAGGGGGCCCCTCCCCATGGCTACACCTTC.